These 10 T cell receptor beta chains were sequenced from one sample in a study of cytomegalovirus exposure and HLA in healthy donors. Vbeta (60) and Jbeta (13) primers were used in the PCR. Repertoires were generated with immunoSEQ multiplex PCR, while TCRdb's copy carries only in-frame clones and drops some. The table includes around 110,000 clones, about 75% detected once. The sequenced sample consisted of PBMCs. The receptors were gathered from a male donor in good health and CMV-seropositive.

The count of this clone is one. V usage is TRBV5-1 and J usage is TRBJ2-5; D might be TRBD1 (6 bases). The CDR3 consists of 14 residues. Trimming pared 0 bases from V and 4 bases from J, leaving 10 bases between. The germline V gene has CDR1 SGHRS and CDR2 YFSETQ. CDR3 in amino acids: CASSLAQGRETQYF. The CDR3 DNA reads as TGCGCCAGCAGCTTGGCACAGGGTAGAGAGACCCAGTACTTC.

The gene calls are TRBV27 and TRBJ2-5; 13 nucleotides match TRBD2. The V and J ends lost 8 bases and 5 bases, in that order; junction bases with no gene match: 11. Germline assignment: CDR1 MNHEY and CDR2 SMNVEV (reference sequence). The CDR3 has 16 residues. The DNA for the CDR3 is TGTGCCAGCGGAACCGCGGGACTAGCGGGGAAGGAGACCCAGTACTTC. Amino acids: CASGTAGLAGKETQYF.

The chain uses TRBV7-2 and TRBJ2-1; TRBD1 aligns across 7 bases. Germline CDR1 reads SGHTA; CDR2 reads FQGNSA. Germline trimming cut 5 bases from V and 6 bases from J; bases unmatched to any gene: 7. The CDR3 consists of 14 residues. The DNA for the CDR3 is TGTGCCAGCAGCCGACAGGGTTGGGGCAATGAGCAGTTCTTC. Protein product: CASSRQGWGNEQFF.

Notes on this clone: Other nucleotide sequences from this sample produce the same CDR3. The chain couples TRBV7-9 to TRBJ2-7, with 9 nucleotides matching TRBD1. The germline V gene encodes CDR1 SEHNR and CDR2 FQNEAQ (reference sequence). The CDR3 runs to 14 residues. V gave up 5 bases and J gave up 3 bases; unmatched junction bases: 5. Here the CDR3 DNA reads TGTGCCAGCAGCCTGGGGACAGGGAGCTACGAGCAGTACTTC. Translated, it gives CASSLGTGSYEQYF.

V is TRBV29-1 and J is TRBJ1-1, with D uncertain. Germline CDR1 and CDR2: SQVTM and ANQGSEA. CDR3 length equals 13 residues. The V and J ends lost 5 bases and 0 bases respectively, with 10 bases between them. For the CDR3, the DNA is TGCAGCGTTCCTCAGCGGATGAACACTGAAGCTTTCTTT. Translated: CSVPQRMNTEAFF.

This rearrangement joins TRBV6-6 to TRBJ2-1, with 7 bases matching TRBD2. CDR1 and CDR2 from the germline V gene are MNHNY and SVGAGI (reference sequence). V lost 5 bases and J lost 3; bases outside the gene matches: 7. The CDR3 has 15 amino acids. The chain's CDR3 is CASSHPGLGYNEQFF. The DNA for the CDR3 is TGTGCCAGCAGTCACCCTGGACTAGGCTACAATGAGCAGTTCTTC.

V gene TRBV7-3 combines with J gene TRBJ1-1, with D unresolved. The CDR3 is made up of 16 amino acids. The V end was cut by 1 base, the J end by 0 bases, with 12 bases between. Germline assignment: CDR1 SGHTA and CDR2 FQGTGA. The DNA of the CDR3 is TGTGCCAGCAGCTTAAACGGCGGGATGATGAACACTGAAGCTTTCTTT. Its protein is CASSLNGGMMNTEAFF.

The chain joins TRBV4-2 to TRBJ2-5; D is perhaps TRBD1 (5 bases). The CDR3 totals 16 residues. CDR1 and CDR2 (germline): LGHNA, YNFKEQ. V was cut by 0 bases and J by 5 bases, with 16 bases left in between. In DNA, the CDR3 is TGTGCCAGCAGCCAAGAGTTGGGGCTGATGGGGGAGACCCAGTACTTC. It yields the protein CASSQELGLMGETQYF.

V and J are TRBV6-5 and TRBJ2-7, with 13 bases aligning to TRBD2. Losses at the gene ends were 2 bases for V and 4 bases for J; bases not matched to a gene: 5. Germline V gene sequence: CDR1 MNHEY, CDR2 SVGAGI. CDR3 size: 16 residues. CDR3 loop: CASSYQPGLAGYEQYF. The CDR3 DNA follows: TGTGCCAGCAGTTACCAGCCGGGACTAGCGGGGTACGAGCAGTACTTC.

The V and J genes are TRBV10-1 and TRBJ2-7; 9 bases map to TRBD1. CDR3 length: 13 amino acids. The V gene end was trimmed by 4 bases and the J gene end by 7 bases; junction bases not matched to a gene: 5. The V gene's germline CDR1 is WNHNN and CDR2 SYGVQD (reference sequence). The CDR3 loop is CASSAQGAGEQYF. As DNA, the CDR3 is TGCGCCAGCAGTGCACAGGGGGCGGGGGAGCAGTACTTC.